Presented here are 14 T cell receptor beta chains from one specimen sequenced in a study of cytomegalovirus exposure and HLA in healthy donors. With 60 Vbeta and 13 Jbeta primers, the PCR was carried out. Only in-frame clones appear in the TCRdb table, and some are missing; sequencing was by immunoSEQ multiplex PCR. The table has about 130,000 clones, under 80% seen once. The sequenced sample was PBMCs. The receptors shown here come from a woman aged 55-69 years in good health and CMV-seropositive.

The chain recombines TRBV9 with TRBJ2-3, with a weak D call TRBD2 (5 bases). The V gene's germline CDR1 is SGDLS and CDR2 YYNGEE. The CDR3 is 13 amino acids. V dropped 0 bases and J dropped 5 bases, with 7 bases sitting between them. In DNA form, the CDR3 reads TGTGCCAGCAGCGTAGAGGCGGGAGATACGCAGTATTTT. Translated: CASSVEAGDTQYF.

The chain combines TRBV27 with TRBJ2-7; 9 bases match TRBD1. There are 15 residues in the CDR3. The junction had 9 bases not matched to a gene; V was cut back by 5 bases and J by 4 bases. The germline gives CDR1 MNHEY, CDR2 SMNVEV (reference sequence). The CDR3 DNA reads as TGTGCCAGCAGTAACTACAGGGGGCGTCAATACGAGCAGTACTTC. Protein product: CASSNYRGRQYEQYF.

The chain has TRBV4-2 and TRBJ2-5, with D hard to call. This CDR3 contains 16 residues. Germline values: CDR1 LGHNA, CDR2 YNFKEQ. V was pared by 0 bases and J by 3 bases, with 14 bases between. CDR3 sequence (DNA): TGTGCCAGCAGCCAAGACCCACTCTCCCCGGAAGAGACCCAGTACTTC. It is translated as CASSQDPLSPEETQYF.

The CDR3 loop is CASSEQGADEAFF. CDR3 in DNA: TGCGCCAGCAGTGAACAGGGGGCCGATGAAGCTTTCTTT. The rearrangement uses TRBV5-1 and TRBJ1-1; TRBD1 aligns across 9 bases. The V segment lost 5 bases and the J segment 7 bases; nucleotides outside the gene matches: 6. CDR3 length equals 13 residues. Germline V gene data show CDR1 as SGHRS and CDR2 as YFSETQ.

The chain joins TRBV6-5 to TRBJ1-2; 7 positions match TRBD1. Germline-derived CDR1 and CDR2 are MNHEY and SVGAGI. CDR3 length: 14 amino acids. V lost 6 bases to trimming and J lost 7 bases; unmatched junction nucleotides: 11. The CDR3 protein is CASRDTGTEVGYTF. The CDR3 region has the DNA TGTGCCAGCAGGGATACAGGGACAGAAGTTGGCTACACCTTC.

This chain joins TRBV7-9 and TRBJ2-2, with 8 bases matching TRBD1. The trim removed 5 bases at V and 6 bases at J, leaving 5 bases unmatched. The CDR3 length is 14 residues. From germline, CDR1 is SEHNR and CDR2 FQNEAQ (reference sequence). In DNA, the CDR3 is TGTGCCAGCAGCCCACCCAGGGGGCCCGGGGAGCTGTTTTTT. This translates into CASSPPRGPGELFF.

V gene TRBV5-1 combines with J gene TRBJ1-2, with 7 nucleotides matching TRBD1. There are 13 residues in the CDR3. Germline V gene data show CDR1 as SGHRS and CDR2 as YFSETQ. J lost 9 bases, V lost 4 bases, and 9 bases had no gene match. The CDR3 DNA is TGCGCCAGCAGCGACCGGACAGGTGGGCGCTACACCTTC. Protein product: CASSDRTGGRYTF.

The V gene is TRBV7-9, the J gene TRBJ2-3; 11 positions match TRBD2. J gave up 5 bases and V 0 bases, and 4 bases lay outside the gene matches. CDR3 size: 16 residues. Germline lookup yields CDR1 SEHNR and CDR2 FQNEAQ (reference sequence). CDR3 DNA: TGTGCCAGCAGCTTAGCTAGCGGGGGGGCAAAAGATACGCAGTATTTT. It encodes CASSLASGGAKDTQYF.

The chain recombines TRBV5-8 with TRBJ2-1, with TRBD1 matching 8 bases. V dropped 2 bases and J dropped 7; count of bases not matched to a gene: 5. Germline CDR1 is SGHTS and CDR2 is YDEGEE. The CDR3 is 14 amino acids. CDR3 amino acids: CASSFGQGPNEQFF. The CDR3 nucleotides are TGTGCCAGCAGCTTTGGACAGGGTCCGAATGAGCAGTTCTTC.

The chain combines TRBV13 with TRBJ2-1, with D possibly matching TRBD2 (6 bases). This CDR3 spans 14 amino acids. Germline V gene lookup returns CDR1 PRHDT and CDR2 FYEKMQ (reference sequence). Trimming removed 4 bases at V and 2 bases at J, with 9 bases between. CDR3: CASSSRTTYNEQFF. The CDR3 bases are TGTGCCAGCAGCTCCCGGACTACCTACAATGAGCAGTTCTTC.

This clone has only one observation. This chain links TRBV27 with TRBJ1-2; 7 nucleotides line up with TRBD1. The CDR3 length is 14 residues. The V segment lost 5 bases and the J segment 9 bases; nucleotides outside the gene matches: 12. The V gene's germline CDR1 is MNHEY and CDR2 SMNVEV (reference sequence). CDR3 bases: TGTGCCAGCAGTGAGGTCAAGGGGGCTTATCGCTACACCTTC. It encodes CASSEVKGAYRYTF.

This clone was observed a few times. The rearrangement uses TRBV19 and TRBJ1-2; 7 positions agree with TRBD1. This CDR3 has 14 amino acids. Germline lookup yields CDR1 LNHDA and CDR2 SQIVND (reference sequence). V gave up 7 bases and J gave up 4 bases; unmatched junction bases: 9. In DNA form, the CDR3 reads TGTGCCAGTACAGACAGGGACCACACCTATGGCTACACCTTC. It specifies CASTDRDHTYGYTF.

The chain links TRBV13 to TRBJ2-3, with 9 nucleotides matching TRBD1. The germline V gene has CDR1 PRHDT and CDR2 FYEKMQ (reference sequence). V lost 2 bases and J lost 3; bases outside the gene matches: 3. This CDR3 region has 15 residues. The CDR3 coding sequence is TGTGCCAGCAGCTTAAACAGGGGGCTGACAGATACGCAGTATTTT. It codes for CASSLNRGLTDTQYF.

This rearrangement joins TRBV29-1 to TRBJ1-5; D is unresolved. The CDR3 consists of 14 residues. Germline V lookup: CDR1 SQVTM, CDR2 ANQGSEA. Trimming shortened V by 7 bases and J by 6 bases, and 19 bases separated the two germline ends. The CDR3 spells CSAASAGGSQPQHF. CDR3 nucleotides: TGCAGCGCCGCCTCCGCAGGAGGGAGTCAGCCCCAGCATTTT.